These T cell receptor beta chains were read from a single sample in a study of blood T cell repertoires in COVID-19. Sequencing was performed with immunoSEQ multiplex PCR; in TCRdb, only in-frame clones are kept and a portion is missing. The repertoire holds about 350,000 clones, roughly nine tenths seen once, with 3% to 4% in the top ten. Sequences were obtained from peripheral blood. The receptors here all came from a woman in her sixties or seventies with COVID-19, enrolled during active disease. The CDR3 runs from the conserved cysteine through the conserved F or W. Fields, in order: V gene, D gene, CDR3 protein. D genes are given only for firm matches.

v_gene: TRBV5-1; d_gene: TRBD1; CDR3aa: CASSGTGVGTEAFF
v_gene: TRBV19; d_gene: .; CDR3aa: CASRWAQSQPQHF
v_gene: TRBV27; d_gene: .; CDR3aa: CASSLSWTSTDTQYF
v_gene: TRBV24-1; d_gene: .; CDR3aa: CATSDPMTGTRAFF
v_gene: TRBV3-1/TRBV3-2; d_gene: TRBD1; CDR3aa: CASSWGQSNTEAFF
v_gene: TRBV9; d_gene: .; CDR3aa: CASSVGTDYGYTF
v_gene: TRBV19; d_gene: .; CDR3aa: CASSFRGAGYGYTF
v_gene: TRBV7-4; d_gene: .; CDR3aa: CASIPVSGLQFQSYEQYF
v_gene: TRBV24-1; d_gene: TRBD2; CDR3aa: CATRAAGGLAANEQFF
v_gene: TRBV28; d_gene: TRBD1; CDR3aa: CASSSQGAWPSNQPQHF
v_gene: TRBV6-5; d_gene: .; CDR3aa: CASMSGVGYGYTF
v_gene: TRBV11-3; d_gene: .; CDR3aa: CASSLDLRAEAFF
v_gene: TRBV4-1; d_gene: TRBD1; CDR3aa: CASSQTGLFYGYTF